These T cell receptor beta chains were read from a single sample in a study of sequential checkpoint blockade in melanoma. TCRdb keeps only in-frame clones here, not all; method: immunoSEQ multiplex PCR. There are about 22,000 clones in the sample; 75% to 90% occur only once, and around 26% lies in the top ten. Sequences were derived from CD8+ T cells sorted from blood (inferred from file names), sampled from a patient given nivolumab and ipilimumab in sequence. All receptors derive from a human donor with melanoma. The CDR3 runs from the conserved cysteine through the conserved F or W. Fields, in order: V gene, D gene, clone size, J gene, CDR3 DNA, CDR3 protein. A D gene is named only where the DNA matches it firmly. Rows may omit the clone size; those that give it use once, few, many or a size class.

TRBV29-1	TRBD1	-	TRBJ2-7	TGCAGCGTTGCGGAACAGGGGGCATACGAGCAGTACTTC	CSVAEQGAYEQYF
TRBV6-4	-	-	TRBJ1-1	TGTGCCAGCAGTGACTGGGGGGGACCCAACACTGAAGCTTTCTTT	CASSDWGGPNTEAFF
TRBV27	-	-	TRBJ1-5	TGTGCCAGCAGTTTGTTCGGGAGGGGACAGCCCCAGCATTTT	CASSLFGRGQPQHF
TRBV7-6	TRBD2	-	TRBJ2-7	TGTGCCAGCAGCTTAGACGGGGAGGGGACTAGTGGCGAGCAGTACTTC	CASSLDGEGTSGEQYF
TRBV6-6	-	-	TRBJ2-3	TGTGCCAGCACCTTGGACAGCCGTGGTGATACGCAGTATTTT	CASTLDSRGDTQYF
TRBV29-1	TRBD1	-	TRBJ2-7	TGCAGCGTTTTTAGGACAGGGATGAACTACGAGCAGTACTTC	CSVFRTGMNYEQYF
TRBV6-6	-	medium-sized	TRBJ2-7	TGTGCCAGCAGAGGCCAGGGCCTCGAGCAGTACTTC	CASRGQGLEQYF
TRBV30	-	medium-sized	TRBJ1-5	TGTGCCTGGAGTGTATTACCGGGGAGCAATCAGCCCCAGCATTTT	CAWSVLPGSNQPQHF
TRBV10-3	TRBD1	-	TRBJ1-2	TGTGCCATCAGTGTCGGCAGGGGGAACTATGGCTACACCTTC	CAISVGRGNYGYTF
TRBV27	-	-	TRBJ2-7	TGTGCCAGCAGTTTGGGGGGAACCTACGAGCAGTACTTC	CASSLGGTYEQYF
TRBV27	-	-	TRBJ1-2	TGTGCCAGCAGTTTAGGCAGGTCCTATGGCTACACCTTC	CASSLGRSYGYTF
TRBV7-9	TRBD1	-	TRBJ2-7	TGTGCCAGCAGCTTAATAGCGGAGGGGACAGGGGGCATGCAGTACTTC	CASSLIAEGTGGMQYF
TRBV19	-	-	TRBJ1-2	TGTGCCAGTAGTATCCCGGGAGCGGATAAGTATGGCTACACCTTC	CASSIPGADKYGYTF
TRBV9	-	-	TRBJ2-7	TGTGCCAGCAGCGAGGGGGGGGCCTACGAGCAGTACTTC	CASSEGGAYEQYF
TRBV28	TRBD1	-	TRBJ2-5	TGTGCCAGCAGTTTATCTCTCTACAGGGGGCTGGGGGAGACCCAGTACTTC	CASSLSLYRGLGETQYF
TRBV29-1	TRBD2	-	TRBJ2-7	TGCAGCGTAGTCGGGACTAGCGGGAGGGTTAGCGAGCAGTACTTC	CSVVGTSGRVSEQYF
TRBV2	-	-	TRBJ2-7	TGTGCCAGCAGTGTCTCAACCCCCGACTACGAGCAGTACTTC	CASSVSTPDYEQYF
TRBV19	TRBD1	-	TRBJ1-1	TGTGCCAGTAGTAATGGGACAGGGATCACTGAAGCTTTCTTT	CASSNGTGITEAFF
TRBV25-1	TRBD1	-	TRBJ2-1	TGTGCCAGCAGTGAGGGCCAGGGGGCGCGGAATGAGCAGTTCTTC	CASSEGQGARNEQFF
TRBV9	-	few	TRBJ2-2	TGTGCCAGCAGCGTAGGGGGAGCCGGGGAGCTGTTTTTT	CASSVGGAGELFF
TRBV27	TRBD1	-	TRBJ2-7	TGTGCCAGCACCAACACAGGGGCCCGGGGCTACGAGCAGTACTTC	CASTNTGARGYEQYF
TRBV27	-	-	TRBJ2-7	TGTGCCAGCAGTTTTTCAGGGATGGGCGAGCAGTACTTC	CASSFSGMGEQYF
TRBV19	-	-	TRBJ2-7	TGTGCCAGTAGTATAGGTACAGGGCTTTCTACCTACGAGCAGTACTTC	CASSIGTGLSTYEQYF
TRBV27	TRBD2	-	TRBJ2-3	TGTGCCAGCAGTTTATTGGCTAGCGGGAGGACAGATACGCAGTATTTT	CASSLLASGRTDTQYF